This T cell receptor (beta chain) was profiled in a study of blood T cells in healthy people across ages. Study at large: In model experiments, template switching was able to capture about one barcoded beta molecule for every two T cells that were present.

Study observations and caveats: Higher naive T cell percentage went strongly together with higher TCR beta diversity.

Alongside a J-beta primer mix, a sample-barcoded 5' primer served in a second PCR lasting roughly 6 to 12 cycles. In TCRdb, the 5' RACE reads were re-called with MiXCR into one record per CDR3 protein. The table lists fewer than 2,000,000 distinct CDR3 sequences, about 32% of them singletons. As regards this clonotype: Its matching antigen is unknown.

The germline V gene has CDR1 MDHEN and CDR2 SYDVKM. This CDR3 region has 16 residues. The V end was cut by 5 bases, the J end by 1 base, with 17 bases between. Healthy individuals of Caucasian origin from Russia, aged roughly 6 to 90, served as donors. Per sample, a minimum of 6.5 million PBMCs were isolated. The receptor was derived from a woman in her twenties or thirties in good health. Sample: blood. J is TRBJ1-1 and V is TRBV28; weak D call: TRBD1 (5 bases). The CDR3 region is CASSHAKQAPNTEAFF. Here the CDR3 DNA reads TGTGCCAGCAGTCACGCCAAACAGGCTCCGAACACTGAAGCTTTCTTT.